Presented here are 20 T cell receptor beta chains from one specimen sequenced in a study of blood T cell repertoires in COVID-19. Only in-frame clones appear in the TCRdb table, and some are missing; sequencing was by immunoSEQ multiplex PCR. The table has tens of thousands of clones, about 83% seen once; the top ten hold less than 30%. The sequenced material came from peripheral blood. The receptors were sampled from a man in his 70s with active COVID-19.

V gene TRBV5-1 combines with J gene TRBJ2-1; 9 positions agree with TRBD1. This CDR3 region has 14 residues. After removal of 0 bases from V and 8 bases from J, the junction contained 3 bases not matched to a gene. Germline V gene sequence: CDR1 SGHRS, CDR2 YFSETQ. The CDR3 coding sequence is TGCGCCAGCAGCTTGGCTACAGGGGGCGATGAGCAGTTCTTC. It yields the protein CASSLATGGDEQFF.

The CDR3 sequence is CASYHRLAGEREQFF. In DNA form, the CDR3 reads TGTGCCAGCTACCATCGGCTAGCGGGAGAGCGGGAGCAGTTCTTC. The chain uses TRBV28 and TRBJ2-1; 10 bases match TRBD2. V shed 8 bases, J shed 10 bases, and the junction held 14 bases outside the gene matches. The CDR3 loop spans 15 amino acids. Germline-derived CDR1 and CDR2 are MDHEN and SYDVKM. Using reference TRBV28 and TRBJ2-1 for the parts outside the CDR3, the full variable domain is DVKVTQSSRYLVKRTGEKVFLECVQDMDHENMFWYRQDPGLGLRLIYFSYDVKMKEKGDIPEGYSVSREKKERFSLILESASTNQTSMYLCASYHRLAGEREQFFGPGTRLTVL.

CDR3 bases: TGTGCCAGCAGCCCCAACCCCCGGTTCACGACGAACACCGGGGAGCTGTTTTTT. Translating it yields CASSPNPRFTTNTGELFF. The chain links TRBV11-2 to TRBJ2-2; D is unresolved. Trimming left V 5 bases short and J 0 bases short, with 19 bases between. In germline, CDR1 is SGHAT, CDR2 FQNNGV. This CDR3 contains 18 residues. Full variable domain (missing parts from reference TRBV11-2 and TRBJ2-2): EAGVAQSPRYKIIEKRQSVAFWCNPISGHATLYWYQQILGQGPKLLIQFQNNGVVDDSQLPKDRFSAERLKGVDSTLKIQPAKLEDSAVYLCASSPNPRFTTNTGELFFGEGSRLTVL.

The rearrangement uses TRBV18 and TRBJ1-6; TRBD1 agrees at 7 bases. V shed 8 bases and J 7 bases; nucleotides not matched to a gene: 5. The V gene's germline CDR1 is KGHSH and CDR2 LQKENI. The CDR3 covers 13 residues. The CDR3 DNA sequence: TGTGCCAGCGGACAGGCGGCCAATTCACCCCTCCACTTT. This encodes CASGQAANSPLHF.

The chain is built from TRBV10-3 and TRBJ1-1, with D tentatively TRBD1 (5 bases). Germline assignment: CDR1 ENHRY and CDR2 SYGVKD. Trimming took 7 bases from V and 3 from J, leaving 18 bases between them. This CDR3 has 15 residues. CDR3 nucleotide sequence: TGTGCCATCATGGCAGGGTATGGCATGGACACTGAAGCTTTCTTT. Protein: CAIMAGYGMDTEAFF.

Worth noting for this clone: The limits of the CDR3 on the DNA are not certain, so only TCRdb's listed CDR3 is given. The V call is TRBV19, the J call TRBJ1-2; the D call TRBD1 from the table was never checked on the DNA. The length of the CDR3 is 15 amino acids, counting both ends. Germline-derived CDR1 and CDR2 are LNHDA and SQIVND (reference sequence). The CDR3 is CASTSVFGQTYGYTF.

The chain employs TRBV6-1 and TRBJ1-1; D unresolved. Germline-derived CDR1 and CDR2 are MNHNS and SASEGT. CDR3 length: 13 amino acids. V was clipped by 2 bases and J by 3 bases, with 7 bases between them. The CDR3 spells CASSETGYTEAFF. In nucleotides, the CDR3 is TGTGCCAGCAGTGAAACGGGGTACACTGAAGCTTTCTTT.

This chain uses TRBV5-1 with TRBJ2-2, with a weak D call TRBD1 (5 bases). Trimming stripped 4 bases from V and 5 bases from J, with 12 bases between. Germline lookup yields CDR1 SGHRS and CDR2 YFSETQ. The CDR3 has 14 residues. As DNA, the CDR3 is TGCGCCAGCAGCGTCGACAGTGCTACCGGGGAGCTGTTTTTT. This translates into CASSVDSATGELFF.

This rearrangement joins TRBV24-1 to TRBJ2-1; 7 bases are shared with TRBD1. The V segment lost 4 bases and the J segment 7 bases; nucleotides outside the gene matches: 9. The CDR3 is 15 residues long. CDR1 and CDR2 from the germline V gene are KGHDR and SFDVKD. CDR3 amino acids: CATSDGQESRNEQFF. As DNA, the CDR3 is TGTGCCACCAGTGACGGACAGGAGTCCCGTAATGAGCAGTTCTTC.

The chain carries TRBV5-1 and TRBJ2-1; 8 bases agree with TRBD2. The ends lost 1 base at V and 5 bases at J; junction bases unmatched: 2. The CDR3 consists of 14 residues. Germline V CDR1 and CDR2: SGHRS, YFSETQ. CDR3 coding DNA: TGCGCCAGCAGCTTGACTAGCGGTAACAATGAGCAGTTCTTC. Protein sequence: CASSLTSGNNEQFF.

This chain joins TRBV2 and TRBJ2-7, with 7 bases identical to TRBD1. V was clipped by 5 bases and J by 4 bases; unmatched bases: 5. Germline V gene lookup returns CDR1 SNHLY and CDR2 FYNNEI. This CDR3 comprises 13 residues. CDR3 region: CASSWTGAYEQYF. The CDR3 DNA reads TGTGCCAGCAGTTGGACAGGAGCTTACGAGCAGTACTTC.

The chain uses TRBV5-1 and TRBJ2-6; 8 nucleotides align to TRBD1. V shed 2 bases, J shed 0 bases, and the junction held 7 bases outside the gene matches. CDR1 is SGHRS, CDR2 YFSETQ, per germline. This CDR3 region has 18 residues. The CDR3 region is CASSFSTGAYSGANVLTF. CDR3 nucleotide sequence: TGCGCCAGCAGCTTTTCGACAGGGGCCTACTCTGGGGCCAACGTCCTGACTTTC.

This clone came up a few times. One end of the junction does not line up with germline, which may come from a read error. This chain uses TRBV13 with TRBJ2-3; TRBD2 matches 10 bases. CDR1 PRHDT and CDR2 FYEKMQ come from the germline V gene (reference sequence). The CDR3 is made up of 17 amino acids. The CDR3 nucleotides are TGTGCCAGCAGTTTAGCGGGAGGACATACTAGCACAGATACGCAGTATTTT. Protein product: CASSLAGGHTSTDTQYF.

The rearrangement joins TRBV6-6 to TRBJ2-2; tentative D call: TRBD2 (5 bases). Germline loops: CDR1 MNHNY, CDR2 SVGAGI (reference sequence). Trimming took 0 bases from V and 6 from J, leaving 14 bases between them. The CDR3 contains 16 residues. CDR3 sequence: CASSYSGGPLPGELFF. The CDR3 DNA reads TGTGCCAGCAGTTACTCGGGCGGGCCCCTACCCGGGGAGCTGTTTTTT.

Remarks on this clone: This CDR3 is also generated by other DNA sequences in the sample. CDR3: CASSVLAGYNEQFF. CDR3 nucleotide sequence: TGTGCCAGCAGTGTCCTAGCGGGGTACAATGAGCAGTTCTTC. This chain joins TRBV2 and TRBJ2-1; 9 bases are a match to TRBD2. In germline, CDR1 is SNHLY, CDR2 FYNNEI. There are 14 residues in the CDR3. Unmatched junction bases numbered 2, after V lost 4 bases and J lost 4 bases.

The V call is TRBV28, the J call TRBJ2-7; possible D gene TRBD1, 5 bases. Germline CDR1 reads MDHEN; CDR2 reads SYDVKM. The CDR3 runs 15 residues. The V end was cut by 5 bases, the J end by 3 bases, with 17 bases between. The CDR3 spells CASSRRGVGSYEQYF. The CDR3, as DNA: TGTGCCAGCAGTCGAAGGGGTGTTGGTAGCTACGAGCAGTACTTC.

The rearrangement uses TRBV5-1 and TRBJ1-1; D is undetermined. The germline V gene has CDR1 SGHRS and CDR2 YFSETQ. This CDR3 contains 16 residues. V dropped 0 bases and J dropped 0 bases, with 12 bases sitting between them. The CDR3 DNA reads TGCGCCAGCAGCTTGGAGGTGGGCCGCATGAACACTGAAGCTTTCTTT. Translating gives CASSLEVGRMNTEAFF.

The V gene is TRBV10-1, the J gene TRBJ2-1; 8 bases line up with TRBD2. The trim removed 5 bases at V and 8 bases at J, leaving 8 bases unmatched. Germline CDR1 is WNHNN and CDR2 is SYGVQD (reference sequence). CDR3 length: 14 residues. The CDR3: CASSRGGPMDEQFF. CDR3 DNA: TGCGCCAGCAGTCGGGGGGGCCCAATGGATGAGCAGTTCTTC.

This clone is a singleton in its sample. The CDR3 DNA reads as TGTGCCACCAGCAGTGGGGGGGCTGGAAACACCATATATTTT. Translation gives CATSSGGAGNTIYF. The chain carries TRBV15 and TRBJ1-3; D possibly corresponds to TRBD1 (5 bases). V lost 3 bases to trimming and J lost 2 bases, with 8 bases between them. This CDR3 region has 14 residues. Germline CDR1 LNHNV, CDR2 YYDKDF (reference sequence).

V is TRBV2 and J is TRBJ1-4; 8 bases map to TRBD1. After removal of 6 bases from V and 7 bases from J, the junction contained 7 bases not matched to a gene. CDR1 is SNHLY and CDR2 is FYNNEI in the germline V gene. This CDR3 spans 14 amino acids. The CDR3 DNA follows: TGTGCCAGCAGCCCAGGGGGCGCAGGTGAAAAACTGTTTTTT. This gives the protein CASSPGGAGEKLFF.